Following are 5 T cell receptor beta chains from one sample sequenced in a study of cytomegalovirus exposure and HLA in healthy donors listed by TCRdb under 2017. Libraries were built with the immunoSEQ multiplex PCR assay. For the multiplex PCR, a mixture combining 60 forward primers for TCR Vbeta segments and 13 reverse primers for TCR Jbeta segments was used. Drawn from immuneACCESS, this table holds only the in-frame rearrangements with V and J called that TCRdb kept. Clones are partly lost; checked studies trace under half to an unresolved V gene and leave the rest unexplained. The sample table records 100,000 or so clones; roughly 80% of these occur just once. The top ten hold around 10% of the sample. Sequencing was performed on PBMCs. All receptors derive from a human donor in good health.

The chain links TRBV6-6 to TRBJ1-5; 9 bases are shared with TRBD1. Germline V gene data show CDR1 as MNHNY and CDR2 as SVGAGI (reference sequence). V lost 8 bases, J lost 2 bases, and 4 bases stayed unmatched. The CDR3 runs 14 residues. CDR3 DNA: TGTGCCAGCCGATGGACAGGGGGCAATCAGCCCCAGCATTTT. Amino acids: CASRWTGGNQPQHF.

This clone was counted once. The rearrangement links TRBV9 to TRBJ1-1; no firm D call. From germline, CDR1 is SGDLS and CDR2 YYNGEE. V gave up 2 bases and J gave up 7 bases, with 12 bases separating them. This CDR3 is 13 amino acids long. The CDR3 bases are TGTGCCAGCAGCGTTGGGCGGACTGATGAAGCTTTCTTT. This translates into CASSVGRTDEAFF.

J is TRBJ2-7 and V is TRBV30, with a tentative D call TRBD2 (6 bases). Germline-derived CDR1 and CDR2 are GTSNPN and SVGIG (reference sequence). V dropped 1 base and J dropped 6 bases, with 22 bases sitting between them. The CDR3 is made up of 16 amino acids. In DNA form, the CDR3 reads TGTGCCTGGAGTGACAGGCTTGGACCGTCGGGAGCCGAGCAGTACTTC. Protein product: CAWSDRLGPSGAEQYF.

The chain is built from TRBV29-1 and TRBJ2-5, with no clear D. The closer fit of TRBJ2-7 to the DNA end suggests the J call may be wrong. The germline V gene encodes CDR1 SQVTM and CDR2 ANQGSEA. The CDR3 runs to 12 residues. This chain's CDR3 is CSVEKESYEQYF. The CDR3 DNA is TGCAGCGTTGAAAAGGAGTCCTACGAGCAGTACTTC.

The V gene is TRBV30, the J gene TRBJ1-2; D unresolved. The CDR3 runs to 13 residues. V dropped 0 bases and J dropped 1 base, with 6 bases sitting between them. Germline CDR1 GTSNPN, CDR2 SVGIG (reference sequence). The CDR3 spells CAWSVLINYGYTF. The CDR3 DNA follows: TGTGCCTGGAGTGTACTCATTAACTATGGCTACACCTTC. Full variable domain (missing parts from reference TRBV30 and TRBJ1-2): SQTIHQWPATLVQPVGSPLSLECTVEGTSNPNLYWYRQAAGRGLQLLFYSVGIGQISSEVPQNLSASRPQDRQFILSSKKLLLSDSGFYLCAWSVLINYGYTFGSGTRLTVV.